The 12 T cell receptor beta chains in this list originate from one sample, sequenced in a study of T cells in tumors after PD-1 blockade (dated by TCRdb to between 2018 and 2021). This specimen's time point label, interpreted: before anti-PD-1 therapy. The method was the immunoSEQ multiplex PCR assay. TCRdb provides this immuneACCESS table in a form limited to in-frame rearrangements. Some clones are lacking; in checked studies, under half of them reflect an unresolved V gene, and why the rest are absent is not known. The sample table holds roughly 59,000 clones, of which 80% were seen once. The ten largest clones add up to 13% of the sample. The sample here was PBMCs, taken before anti-PD-1 treatment. These receptor sequences come from a human donor with basal cell carcinoma.

Worth noting for this clone: The junction and the germline gene differ at one end; a read error may be behind it. This chain connects TRBV12-3 or TRBV12-4 to TRBJ2-5; 8 bases fit TRBD1. This CDR3 spans 13 amino acids. In DNA form, the CDR3 reads TGTGCCAGCAGTCTAGCCGGGACAGGGACCCAGTACTTC. Translation gives CASSLAGTGTQYF.

V usage is TRBV5-8 and J usage is TRBJ2-3, with D perhaps matching TRBD1 or TRBD2 (7 bases each). The CDR3 has 14 residues. The V gene lost 1 base and the J gene lost 6 bases, with 12 bases spanning the gap. Looked up from germline, CDR1 is SGHTS and CDR2 is YDEGEE. The CDR3 DNA sequence: TGTGCCAGCAGCTTGCTCCAGGGGGGGGATACGCAGTATTTT. It is translated as CASSLLQGGDTQYF.

The chain has TRBV7-3 and TRBJ2-1; 8 nucleotides match TRBD2. Trimming took 1 base from V and 6 from J; bases not matched to a gene: 8. The CDR3 covers 16 residues. Germline loops: CDR1 SGHTA, CDR2 FQGTGA. The CDR3 DNA follows: TGTGCCAGCAGCTTAAATCCTAGCGGGTGGTTCAATGAGCAGTTCTTC. Protein sequence: CASSLNPSGWFNEQFF.

This chain joins TRBV6-1 and TRBJ2-1; 8 positions match TRBD1. With 1 base clipped from V and 6 bases from J, the junction kept 5 bases outside the gene matches. Germline V CDR1 and CDR2: MNHNS, SASEGT. The CDR3 is made up of 15 amino acids. The CDR3 protein is CASSEVRGRSNEQFF. Written as DNA, the CDR3 is TGTGCCAGCAGTGAAGTCAGGGGGCGAAGCAATGAGCAGTTCTTC.

The chain links TRBV10-2 to TRBJ2-5; D ambiguous. Trimming cost V 5 bases and J 4 bases, with 5 bases left between them. Germline CDR1 is WSHSY and CDR2 is SAAADI. The CDR3 runs to 11 residues. CDR3 sequence: CASSTLETQYF. CDR3 DNA sequence: TGCGCCAGCAGTACTCTAGAGACCCAGTACTTC.

This chain uses TRBV19 with TRBJ1-5; D perhaps matches TRBD1 (6 bases). Germline V lookup: CDR1 LNHDA, CDR2 SQIVND (reference sequence). The CDR3 length is 14 residues. Trimming shortened V by 4 bases and J by 0 bases, and 7 bases separated the two germline ends. CDR3 DNA sequence: TGTGCCAGTAGTAGGGACATTAGCAATCAGCCCCAGCATTTT. Its protein product is CASSRDISNQPQHF.

The rearrangement links TRBV3-1 (or the pseudogene TRBV3-2) to TRBJ1-4, with D tentatively TRBD1 (5 bases). CDR3 size: 15 residues. Trimming took off 5 bases at V and 0 bases at J, with 10 bases between the two ends. In germline, CDR1 is LGHDT, CDR2 YNNKEL (reference sequence). CDR3 coding DNA: TGTGCCAGCAGCTCGCGAGGGGCAACTAATGAAAAACTGTTTTTT. Its protein is CASSSRGATNEKLFF.

This clone came up a few times. The chain combines TRBV2 with TRBJ1-2; D is perhaps TRBD1 (6 bases). Germline assignment: CDR1 SNHLY and CDR2 FYNNEI. The CDR3 has 14 residues. The germline V and J ends were trimmed by 6 bases and 8 bases, with 19 bases remaining between them. The DNA for the CDR3 is TGTGCCAGCAGGATACTACAGGGCATTGAAGGCTACACCTTC. Translated: CASRILQGIEGYTF.

This chain joins TRBV19 and TRBJ2-5; the D gene is possibly TRBD2 (6 bases). Germline V CDR1 and CDR2: LNHDA, SQIVND (reference sequence). The V gene lost 5 bases and the J gene lost 9 bases, with 19 bases spanning the gap. The CDR3 totals 14 residues. The CDR3 DNA reads as TGTGCCAGTAGTCCGCGGGGCCCACCTTGGGCCCAGTACTTC. The encoded protein is CASSPRGPPWAQYF.

DNA of the CDR3: TGTGCCAGCAGCGTGGCGGGACAGCCGAACACTGAAGCTTTCTTT. Its translation: CASSVAGQPNTEAFF. The chain combines TRBV7-9 with TRBJ1-1, with TRBD1 matching over 7 bases. V trimming: 5 bases; J trimming: 1 base; junction bases outside the gene matches: 7. This CDR3 spans 15 amino acids. The germline V gene has CDR1 SEHNR and CDR2 FQNEAQ (reference sequence). The whole variable domain, filled in from reference TRBV7-9 and TRBJ1-1, reads DTGVSQNPRHKITKRGQNVTFRCDPISEHNRLYWYRQTLGQGPEFLTYFQNEAQLEKSRLLSDRFSAERPKGSFSTLEIQRTEQGDSAMYLCASSVAGQPNTEAFFGQGTRLTVV.

V and J are TRBV10-3 and TRBJ2-1; 9 bases align to TRBD2. This CDR3 is 14 amino acids long. CDR1 and CDR2 (germline): ENHRY, SYGVKD. The junction had 6 bases not matched to a gene; V was cut back by 8 bases and J by 4 bases. In nucleotides, the CDR3 is TGTGCCATCCGGCGGGGGGGTGTATACAATGAGCAGTTCTTC. It specifies CAIRRGGVYNEQFF.

This clone was detected only once. The chain combines TRBV29-1 with TRBJ1-6; D is possibly TRBD1 (5 bases). The CDR3 consists of 15 residues. Trimming shortened V by 5 bases and J by 0 bases, and 11 bases separated the two germline ends. Germline assignment: CDR1 SQVTM and CDR2 ANQGSEA. The CDR3 region is CSVRSGSSYNSPLHF. The CDR3 DNA is TGCAGCGTTCGGTCAGGGAGCTCCTATAATTCACCCCTCCACTTT.